These T cell receptor beta chains were read from a single sample in a study of neoadjuvant anti-PD-1 for oral cavity cancer. Data came from immunoSEQ multiplex PCR; TCRdb stores just in-frame clones and leaves some out. Among 68,000 or so clones listed, more than 75% were seen once. The source was PBMCs, collected after nivolumab (anti-PD-1) treatment. These receptors all come from a person aged 40 to 85 with oral cavity squamous cell carcinoma. Both conserved end residues are part of each CDR3. D genes are given only for firm matches. Not every row has a clone size; where given, it reads once, few, many or a size class.

size,J,V,D,DNA,CDR3
.,TRBJ1-5,TRBV6-5,.,TGTGCCAGCAGACCAAAGGCCGCAGGGGATCAGCCCCAGCATTTT,CASRPKAAGDQPQHF
.,TRBJ2-7,TRBV27,.,TGTGCCAGCAGTCTAACAGGGCTAAGCTCCTACGAGCAGTACTTC,CASSLTGLSSYEQYF
.,TRBJ1-1,TRBV10-3,.,TGTGCCATCAGTGAGGCGGGTGTGAACACTGAAGCTTTCTTT,CAISEAGVNTEAFF
.,TRBJ2-7,TRBV19,.,TGTGCCAGTAGTCCATCGACATGGCACGAGCAGTACTTC,CASSPSTWHEQYF
.,TRBJ2-1,TRBV6-5,TRBD1,TGTGCCAGCAGCTCCACCGGGACAGCCTCGTTCTTC,CASSSTGTASFF
few,TRBJ1-5,TRBV7-2,.,TGTGCCAGCAGCTTAAACAATCAGCCCCAGCATTTT,CASSLNNQPQHF
.,TRBJ2-2,TRBV27,.,TGTGCCAGCAGGGGCACCGGGGAGCTGTTTTTT,CASRGTGELFF
.,TRBJ2-3,TRBV7-9,.,TGTGCCAGCAGACTTAGCACAGATACGCAGTATTTT,CASRLSTDTQYF
.,TRBJ1-1,TRBV5-5,.,TGTGCCAGCAGCTTGGGGATCTACACTGAAGCTTTCTTT,CASSLGIYTEAFF
.,TRBJ1-1,TRBV19,.,TGTGCCAGCCGTAGAGGACGGGTGAACACTGAAGCTTTCTTT,CASRRGRVNTEAFF
.,TRBJ2-2,TRBV5-1,.,TGCGCCAGCAGCTTGGGGAACACCGGGGAGCTGTTTTTT,CASSLGNTGELFF
.,TRBJ2-1,TRBV29-1,.,TGCAGCGTTGGAACCCAGAGCTCCTACAATGAGCAGTTCTTC,CSVGTQSSYNEQFF
.,TRBJ2-5,TRBV20-1,TRBD1,TGCAGTGCAAGGACAGGAGAGACCCAGTACTTC,CSARTGETQYF
.,TRBJ2-5,TRBV4-2,TRBD1,TGTGCCAGCAGCCAGGCCTCACAGGGGCCCCAAGAGACCCAGTACTTC,CASSQASQGPQETQYF
few,TRBJ2-7,TRBV28,.,TGTGCCAGCAGTTACCTCACGGGACGCAACTCCTACGAGCAGTACTTC,CASSYLTGRNSYEQYF
.,TRBJ2-7,TRBV7-2,.,TGTGCCAGCAGCTTAGGCATCAGGGACGGGCAGTACTTC,CASSLGIRDGQYF
.,TRBJ1-5,TRBV10-3,.,TGTGCCATCAGTGAGCCTGGCCGGGGGGGGACTCTGTTCAATCAGCCCCAGCATTTT,CAISEPGRGGTLFNQPQHF
.,TRBJ1-5,TRBV25-1,TRBD1,TGTGCCAGCAGTGACTCGACAGGGAGTGGTAGCAATCAGCCCCAGCATTTT,CASSDSTGSGSNQPQHF
.,TRBJ2-7,TRBV27,TRBD2,TGTGCCAGCAGTCGACTAGCGGATTCCTACGAGCAGTACTTC,CASSRLADSYEQYF
.,TRBJ1-1,TRBV5-1,.,TGCGCCAGCAGCTTGCTTGCGGGTAAAGAAGCTTTCTTT,CASSLLAGKEAFF
.,TRBJ2-3,TRBV27,.,TGTGCCAGCAGTTTGTACGGGATAGGGGATACGCAGTATTTT,CASSLYGIGDTQYF
.,TRBJ2-1,TRBV19,TRBD2,TGTGCCAGTCGCCCACTAGCGGGAGTAGGTAATGAGCAGTTCTTC,CASRPLAGVGNEQFF
.,TRBJ1-1,TRBV29-1,.,TGCGCAGGAGGGGGGGTGAACACTGAAGCTTTCTTT,CAGGGVNTEAFF
.,TRBJ1-2,TRBV9,.,TGTGCCAGCAGCGTAACAGGGAATCTAGGCTACACCTTC,CASSVTGNLGYTF
.,TRBJ1-1,TRBV18,.,TGTGCCAGCTCGCTACAGCCGAGGGACACTGAAGCTTTCTTT,CASSLQPRDTEAFF
.,TRBJ2-5,TRBV11-2,TRBD2,TGTGCCAGCAGCTCCGGGACTAGCGTACAAGAGACCCAGTACTTC,CASSSGTSVQETQYF
.,TRBJ1-5,TRBV5-1,TRBD1,TGCGCCAGCAGCTTGGGCCCAGGACAGGGGGTTCAGCCCCAGCATTTT,CASSLGPGQGVQPQHF
once,TRBJ1-3,TRBV6-5,.,TGTGCCAGCAGTTACAGGGGAGGAGGGACTGGAAACACCGTATATTTT,CASSYRGGGTGNTVYF
.,TRBJ2-5,TRBV15,TRBD1,TGTGCCACCAGCAGAGAGGGTGGACAGGTGGAGACCCAGTACTTC,CATSREGGQVETQYF
.,TRBJ2-1,TRBV11-3,.,TGTGCCAGCAGCAAAACCGGGACCTTGAACAATGAGCAGTTCTTC,CASSKTGTLNNEQFF
.,TRBJ2-7,TRBV9,.,TGTGCCAGCAGCCCATCCCCCAACGGCGAGCAGTACTTC,CASSPSPNGEQYF
.,TRBJ1-5,TRBV29-1,.,TGCAGCGTCGCGGACAGCCCAAATCAGCCCCAGCATTTT,CSVADSPNQPQHF
once,TRBJ1-5,TRBV6-6,.,TGTGCCAGCAGCGCGGACGGAGGCAATCAGCCCCAGCATTTT,CASSADGGNQPQHF
once,TRBJ2-5,TRBV27,.,TGTGCCAGCAGTTTATCCACAGCCCAGGAGACCCAGTACTTC,CASSLSTAQETQYF
.,TRBJ2-5,TRBV19,TRBD1,TGTGCCAGTAGTTTCGGACAGGCTCAAGAGACCCAGTACTTC,CASSFGQAQETQYF
.,TRBJ1-6,TRBV5-1,.,TGCGCCAGCAGCTTGGCCCTGCTAGCAGGGGATAATTCACCCCTCCACTTT,CASSLALLAGDNSPLHF
.,TRBJ1-4,TRBV7-6,.,TGTGCCAGCAGCTACCCTCAGCCCGGACAGAGGAGTGAAAAACTGTTTTTT,CASSYPQPGQRSEKLFF
once,TRBJ2-7,TRBV19,.,TGTGCCACGTCTAGGGTTTCGGATACCTACGAGCAGTACTTC,CATSRVSDTYEQYF
.,TRBJ2-3,TRBV4-2,.,TGTGCCAGCAGCCAACCTGAACACGGGTTTGGCACAGATACGCAGTATTTT,CASSQPEHGFGTDTQYF
once,TRBJ2-1,TRBV19,.,TGTGCCACCTCGACAGCCTACAATGAGCAGTTCTTC,CATSTAYNEQFF
.,TRBJ2-3,TRBV30,.,TGTGCCTGGAGTGTACGGAGGGGAGATACGCAGTATTTT,CAWSVRRGDTQYF